These T cell receptor beta chains were read from a single sample in a study of human T cells and chemical hapten exposure. TCRdb re-called the RACE reads through MiXCR, storing one row per CDR3 protein. In the table there are fewer than 60,000 distinct CDR3 sequences, around 11% of which are singletons. Material: whole blood, obtained in connection with sensitization to the hapten diphenylcyclopropenone (DPC). Receptors were obtained from a woman between 40 and 55 years old with alopecia areata. Some clones in this sample may be carry-over from other donors' samples. CDR3s include the opening cysteine and the closing phenylalanine or tryptophan. Fields, in order: CDR3 protein, CDR3 DNA, D gene, J gene, clone size, V gene. The D gene is left open where the match is weak. Rows may omit the clone size; those that give it use once, few, many or a size class.

CDR3 protein: CASHGYTF
CDR3 DNA: TGTGCCAGCCATGGCTACACCTTC
D gene: -
J gene: TRBJ1-2
clone size: many
V gene: TRBV9

CDR3 protein: CASSYAGTSEVEQFF
CDR3 DNA: TGTGCCAGCAGTTACGCCGGGACTAGCGAGGTTGAGCAGTTCTTC
D gene: TRBD2
J gene: TRBJ2-1
clone size: -
V gene: TRBV6-5

CDR3 protein: CASSLEEGNSYEQYF
CDR3 DNA: TGTGCCAGCAGCTTAGAAGAGGGAAACTCCTACGAGCAGTACTTC
D gene: -
J gene: TRBJ2-7
clone size: -
V gene: TRBV11-2

CDR3 protein: CASSLGHSNYGYTF
CDR3 DNA: TGTGCCAGCAGCCTTGGACACTCTAACTATGGCTACACCTTC
D gene: -
J gene: TRBJ1-2
clone size: -
V gene: TRBV7-8

CDR3 protein: CATAGDPKNGYTF
CDR3 DNA: TGTGCCACCGCAGGGGATCCGAAAAATGGCTACACCTTC
D gene: -
J gene: TRBJ1-2
clone size: many
V gene: TRBV10-3

CDR3 protein: CASSLDRVYGYTF
CDR3 DNA: TGTGCCAGCAGCTTGGACAGGGTCTATGGCTACACCTTC
D gene: TRBD1
J gene: TRBJ1-2
clone size: few
V gene: TRBV7-2

CDR3 protein: CSARDPTESGSPYNEQFF
CDR3 DNA: TGCAGTGCTAGAGATCCCACGGAAAGCGGGAGCCCCTACAATGAGCAGTTCTTC
D gene: TRBD2
J gene: TRBJ2-1
clone size: few
V gene: TRBV20-1

CDR3 protein: CASSLLRGEANEQFF
CDR3 DNA: TGTGCCAGCAGTTTATTGCGGGGGGAGGCGAATGAGCAGTTCTTC
D gene: TRBD2
J gene: TRBJ2-1
clone size: many
V gene: TRBV28

CDR3 protein: CATSGGSDTQYF
CDR3 DNA: TGTGCCACCAGCGGGGGATCAGATACGCAGTATTTT
D gene: -
J gene: TRBJ2-3
clone size: many
V gene: TRBV24-1

CDR3 protein: CASSSVDDTNYGYTF
CDR3 DNA: TGTGCCAGCAGCTCAGTGGACGACACCAACTATGGCTACACCTTC
D gene: -
J gene: TRBJ1-2
clone size: many
V gene: TRBV7-9

CDR3 protein: CASSLAEAQYF
CDR3 DNA: TGTGCCAGCAGTTTAGCGGAGGCCCAGTACTTC
D gene: -
J gene: TRBJ2-5
clone size: many
V gene: TRBV12-3/TRBV12-4

CDR3 protein: CASSLYLGELFF
CDR3 DNA: TGTGCCAGCAGCTTGTATCTCGGGGAGCTGTTTTTT
D gene: -
J gene: TRBJ2-2
clone size: many
V gene: TRBV5-4

CDR3 protein: CASSGLGNTEAFF
CDR3 DNA: TGTGCCAGCAGTGGGTTAGGGAACACTGAAGCTTTCTTT
D gene: -
J gene: TRBJ1-1
clone size: -
V gene: TRBV28

CDR3 protein: CASSYDISGNTIYF
CDR3 DNA: TGTGCCAGCAGTTACGACATCTCTGGAAACACCATATATTTT
D gene: -
J gene: TRBJ1-3
clone size: many
V gene: TRBV6-6

CDR3 protein: CASRGVGQPQHF
CDR3 DNA: TGTGCCAGCAGGGGCGTAGGGCAGCCCCAGCATTTT
D gene: -
J gene: TRBJ1-5
clone size: -
V gene: TRBV6-4

CDR3 protein: CASSLGLTGANVLTF
CDR3 DNA: TGTGCCAGCAGCTTAGGGCTAACCGGGGCCAACGTCCTGACTTTC
D gene: -
J gene: TRBJ2-6
clone size: many
V gene: TRBV7-9

CDR3 protein: CASSLSGPSYNEQFF
CDR3 DNA: TGTGCCAGCAGCTTGAGTGGGCCCTCCTACAATGAGCAGTTCTTC
D gene: -
J gene: TRBJ2-1
clone size: -
V gene: TRBV5-4

CDR3 protein: CASSLTPPPYF
CDR3 DNA: TGTGCCAGCAGTTTAACTCCCCCGCCGTACTTC
D gene: -
J gene: TRBJ2-7
clone size: -
V gene: TRBV28

CDR3 protein: CASSSGGADQPQHF
CDR3 DNA: TGTGCCAGCTCAAGCGGGGGGGCGGATCAGCCCCAGCATTTT
D gene: -
J gene: TRBJ1-5
clone size: many
V gene: TRBV18

CDR3 protein: CASSQERGYTGELFF
CDR3 DNA: TGTGCCAGCAGCCAAGAGCGGGGGTACACCGGGGAGCTGTTTTTT
D gene: TRBD2
J gene: TRBJ2-2
clone size: few
V gene: TRBV3-1

CDR3 protein: CASSGLAGADNEQFF
CDR3 DNA: TGCGCCAGCAGTGGGTTGGCGGGAGCTGACAATGAGCAGTTCTTC
D gene: TRBD2
J gene: TRBJ2-1
clone size: -
V gene: TRBV5-1

CDR3 protein: CASSQTPGQGTQYF
CDR3 DNA: TGCGCCAGCAGCCAAACCCCGGGACAGGGGACCCAGTACTTC
D gene: TRBD1
J gene: TRBJ2-5
clone size: -
V gene: TRBV4-3

CDR3 protein: CASSLTSGGAYEQYF
CDR3 DNA: TGTGCCAGCAGCTTAACTAGCGGGGGAGCCTACGAGCAGTACTTC
D gene: TRBD2
J gene: TRBJ2-7
clone size: many
V gene: TRBV7-2

CDR3 protein: CASSFTVNTEAFF
CDR3 DNA: TGTGCCAGCAGCTTCACGGTGAACACTGAAGCTTTCTTT
D gene: -
J gene: TRBJ1-1
clone size: few
V gene: TRBV5-4

CDR3 protein: CASSLEARTRPAYEQYF
CDR3 DNA: TGTGCCAGCAGCTTAGAGGCCCGGACTAGACCCGCCTACGAGCAGTACTTC
D gene: TRBD2
J gene: TRBJ2-7
clone size: -
V gene: TRBV11-2

CDR3 protein: CATIGLVPPYEQYF
CDR3 DNA: TGTGCCACCATCGGACTAGTTCCACCCTACGAGCAGTACTTC
D gene: TRBD2
J gene: TRBJ2-7
clone size: -
V gene: TRBV28

CDR3 protein: CASSPRRNEQFF
CDR3 DNA: TGTGCCAGCAGTCCCCGCCGGAATGAGCAGTTCTTC
D gene: -
J gene: TRBJ2-1
clone size: many
V gene: TRBV12-3/TRBV12-4

CDR3 protein: CSASKGLAGTNEQFF
CDR3 DNA: TGCAGTGCTAGTAAGGGACTAGCGGGAACCAATGAGCAGTTCTTC
D gene: TRBD2
J gene: TRBJ2-1
clone size: few
V gene: TRBV20-1

CDR3 protein: CASSPIPARLADFNEQFF
CDR3 DNA: TGTGCCAGCAGTCCCATCCCGGCTAGACTAGCGGACTTCAATGAGCAGTTCTTC
D gene: TRBD2
J gene: TRBJ2-1
clone size: many
V gene: TRBV28

CDR3 protein: CASSPSGRDTGELFF
CDR3 DNA: TGTGCCAGCTCACCATCCGGACGGGACACCGGGGAGCTGTTTTTT
D gene: -
J gene: TRBJ2-2
clone size: many
V gene: TRBV18

CDR3 protein: CASSQDIRDRDNSPLHF
CDR3 DNA: TGCGCCAGCAGCCAAGATATTAGGGACAGGGATAATTCACCCCTCCACTTT
D gene: TRBD1
J gene: TRBJ1-6
clone size: many
V gene: TRBV4-3

CDR3 protein: CASTEITGELFF
CDR3 DNA: TGTGCCAGCACCGAGATTACCGGGGAGCTGTTTTTT
D gene: -
J gene: TRBJ2-2
clone size: many
V gene: TRBV21-1

CDR3 protein: CASSAQGGYGYTF
CDR3 DNA: TGTGCCAGCTCCGCCCAGGGAGGGTATGGCTACACCTTC
D gene: -
J gene: TRBJ1-2
clone size: -
V gene: TRBV2

CDR3 protein: CASSEAPGGSSYNEQFF
CDR3 DNA: TGTGCCAGCAGCGAGGCCCCTGGCGGGAGCTCCTACAATGAGCAGTTCTTC
D gene: TRBD2
J gene: TRBJ2-1
clone size: -
V gene: TRBV9

CDR3 protein: CASRPGTGIPGELFF
CDR3 DNA: TGTGCCAGCAGACCCGGGACAGGGATCCCCGGGGAGCTGTTTTTT
D gene: TRBD1
J gene: TRBJ2-2
clone size: many
V gene: TRBV12-3/TRBV12-4

CDR3 protein: CASREGDTQYF
CDR3 DNA: TGTGCCAGCAGGGAGGGAGATACGCAGTATTTT
D gene: -
J gene: TRBJ2-3
clone size: few
V gene: TRBV2

CDR3 protein: CASSYRPGNIQYF
CDR3 DNA: TGTGCCAGCAGTTACAGACCGGGAAACATTCAGTACTTC
D gene: -
J gene: TRBJ2-4
clone size: many
V gene: TRBV6-2/TRBV6-3

CDR3 protein: CASSQGSGPETQYF
CDR3 DNA: TGTGCCAGCAGCCAAGGGTCAGGACCAGAGACCCAGTACTTC
D gene: -
J gene: TRBJ2-5
clone size: -
V gene: TRBV3-1

CDR3 protein: CASSTHQGPSGNTIYF
CDR3 DNA: TGTGCCAGCAGCACCCACCAGGGGCCCTCTGGAAACACCATATATTTT
D gene: -
J gene: TRBJ1-3
clone size: few
V gene: TRBV7-2

CDR3 protein: CASSSGTTANYEQYF
CDR3 DNA: TGTGCCAGCAGTTCAGGGACAACTGCAAACTACGAGCAGTACTTC
D gene: -
J gene: TRBJ2-7
clone size: many
V gene: TRBV6-5

CDR3 protein: CATSGPREEKLFF
CDR3 DNA: TGTGCCACCAGCGGACCCAGGGAAGAAAAACTGTTTTTT
D gene: -
J gene: TRBJ1-4
clone size: -
V gene: TRBV15

CDR3 protein: CSGGTAMNTEAFF
CDR3 DNA: TGCAGTGGGGGCACAGCTATGAACACTGAAGCTTTCTTT
D gene: -
J gene: TRBJ1-1
clone size: -
V gene: TRBV29-1

CDR3 protein: CASATRSGSDEQYF
CDR3 DNA: TGTGCCAGCGCAACCAGATCGGGGTCTGACGAGCAGTACTTC
D gene: -
J gene: TRBJ2-7
clone size: -
V gene: TRBV6-5

CDR3 protein: CASSDPGLAGIF
CDR3 DNA: TGTGCCAGCAGTGACCCGGGACTAGCGGGGATCTTC
D gene: TRBD2
J gene: TRBJ2-7
clone size: many
V gene: TRBV28

CDR3 protein: CASSEPSGTGAEQYF
CDR3 DNA: TGTGCCAGCAGTGAACCATCCGGGACAGGGGCCGAGCAGTACTTC
D gene: TRBD1
J gene: TRBJ2-7
clone size: many
V gene: TRBV6-1

CDR3 protein: CASSLGEQYF
CDR3 DNA: TGTGCCAGCAGCTTGGGCGAGCAGTACTTC
D gene: -
J gene: TRBJ2-7
clone size: many
V gene: TRBV11-2

CDR3 protein: CASRQEGSPLHF
CDR3 DNA: TGTGCCAGCAGACAGGAGGGTTCACCCCTCCACTTT
D gene: -
J gene: TRBJ1-6
clone size: -
V gene: TRBV25-1

CDR3 protein: CSARRGDRDYGYTF
CDR3 DNA: TGCAGTGCCCGGAGGGGCGACAGGGACTATGGCTACACCTTC
D gene: TRBD1
J gene: TRBJ1-2
clone size: -
V gene: TRBV20-1

CDR3 protein: CASSPPSARNEQFF
CDR3 DNA: TGTGCCAGCTCACCCCCCAGTGCCCGCAATGAGCAGTTCTTC
D gene: -
J gene: TRBJ2-1
clone size: -
V gene: TRBV18

CDR3 protein: CSARYPSGQETQYF
CDR3 DNA: TGCAGTGCTAGATATCCTAGCGGACAAGAGACCCAGTACTTC
D gene: TRBD2
J gene: TRBJ2-5
clone size: -
V gene: TRBV20-1

CDR3 protein: CASSLTLSPSSTDTQYF
CDR3 DNA: TGTGCCAGCAGCCTAACCCTTAGCCCGTCTAGCACAGATACGCAGTATTTT
D gene: -
J gene: TRBJ2-3
clone size: few
V gene: TRBV7-3

CDR3 protein: CASRRGGLNTEAFF
CDR3 DNA: TGTGCCAGCAGGAGGGGGGGCCTGAACACTGAAGCTTTCTTT
D gene: -
J gene: TRBJ1-1
clone size: many
V gene: TRBV25-1

CDR3 protein: CSVVRDKVGANYGYTF
CDR3 DNA: TGCAGCGTTGTCCGAGATAAAGTAGGAGCTAACTATGGCTACACCTTC
D gene: -
J gene: TRBJ1-2
clone size: many
V gene: TRBV29-1

CDR3 protein: CASSFMNEQLF
CDR3 DNA: TGTGCCAGCAGCTTTATGAATGAGCAGCTCTTC
D gene: -
J gene: TRBJ2-1
clone size: few
V gene: TRBV11-3

CDR3 protein: CASSLAGDTGELFF
CDR3 DNA: TGTGCCAGCAGCTTAGCGGGAGATACCGGGGAGCTGTTTTTT
D gene: -
J gene: TRBJ2-2
clone size: many
V gene: TRBV7-2

CDR3 protein: CSVGGGGSEKLFF
CDR3 DNA: TGCAGCGTTGGTGGTGGAGGCAGTGAAAAACTGTTTTTT
D gene: -
J gene: TRBJ1-4
clone size: few
V gene: TRBV29-1

CDR3 protein: CASSSGTSGWGEQFF
CDR3 DNA: TGTGCCAGCAGCTCCGGGACTAGCGGATGGGGTGAGCAGTTCTTC
D gene: TRBD2
J gene: TRBJ2-1
clone size: -
V gene: TRBV7-9

CDR3 protein: CASSPPRDENSPLHF
CDR3 DNA: TGTGCCAGCAGTCCCCCGCGGGACGAGAATTCACCCCTCCACTTT
D gene: -
J gene: TRBJ1-6
clone size: -
V gene: TRBV6-6